Included here is one T cell receptor (beta chain) sequence, with context. No cognate antigen has been identified for it. Base qualities were left out, and no much larger clone turns up one base away. Library construction relied on the immunoSEQ multiplex PCR assay. The clones in this table, taken by TCRdb from immuneACCESS, are in-frame only. Not every clone is retained; where verified, under half of the shortfall comes from an unresolved V gene, and the cause of the rest is unknown. Within this sample are 35,000 to 50,000 clones, with approximately 90% of them counted one time only. The top ten clones comprise approximately 0.82% of the sample. The data belong to a study of ipilimumab plus nivolumab after autologous stem cell transplantation (dated by TCRdb to about 2021). Concerning the study at large: Trial patients received a median of roughly 5 ipilimumab doses and under 10 nivolumab doses. Included in the myeloma cohort were high-risk transplant-naive patients as well as patients relapsing within 3 years of a first autologous transplant. Patients with high-risk diffuse large B cell lymphoma, mature T cell lymphoma, or multiple myeloma undergoing autologous transplant were enrolled in the trial. Under 40 patients made up the trial's intent-to-treat population. Summary of the overall study and its limitations: Combined checkpoint inhibition appeared tolerable as post-transplant consolidation, according to the authors' conclusion. The authors stated that profiles of the T cell receptor repertoire, regulatory T cell phenotype and gut microbiota provided a biologic rationale for studying this approach further.

CDR1 and CDR2 (MNHNS, SASEGT) derive from the germline V gene. Spanning cysteine to phenylalanine, the CDR3 consists of 13 amino acids. Only CDR3 DNA is held: 39 bases, read in frame from base 1. For this chain, trimming is 7 bases at the V end and 7 bases at the J end, and the number of junction bases without a gene match is 6. Ipilimumab was given at 1 mg/kg intravenously on day 1 of selected weeks, and checkpoint therapy started 14 to 28 days after autologous transplant. The nivolumab dose was 3 mg/kg intravenously, delivered on day 1 of weeks 1, 4, 7, 10, and every two weeks through week 26. This Phase Ib clinical trial tested ipilimumab plus nivolumab, a combined checkpoint inhibition, as consolidation after autologous stem cell transplantation.

The input for sequencing was PBMCs, taken in a trial of ipilimumab plus nivolumab as post-transplant consolidation. This receptor was taken from a male donor with multiple myeloma. The chain was built from TRBV6-1 and TRBJ2-3; 9 bases in between match TRBD2. The nucleotide sequence reads TGTGCCAGCACCTTAGCGGGAGTATATACGCAGTATTTT. This yields the protein CASTLAGVYTQYF.